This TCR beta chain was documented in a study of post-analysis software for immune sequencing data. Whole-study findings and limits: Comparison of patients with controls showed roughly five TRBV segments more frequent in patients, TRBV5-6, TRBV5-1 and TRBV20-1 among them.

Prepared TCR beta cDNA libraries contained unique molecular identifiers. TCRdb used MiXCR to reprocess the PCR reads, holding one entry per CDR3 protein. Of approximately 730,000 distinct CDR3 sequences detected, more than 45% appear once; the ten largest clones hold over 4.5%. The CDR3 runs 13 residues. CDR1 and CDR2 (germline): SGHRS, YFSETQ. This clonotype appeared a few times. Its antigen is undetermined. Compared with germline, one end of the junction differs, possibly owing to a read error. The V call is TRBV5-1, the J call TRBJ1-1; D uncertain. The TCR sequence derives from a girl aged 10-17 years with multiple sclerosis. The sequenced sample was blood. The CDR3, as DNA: TGTGCCAGCAGTTTATGGGGGAACACTGAAGCTTTCTTT. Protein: CASSLWGNTEAFF.